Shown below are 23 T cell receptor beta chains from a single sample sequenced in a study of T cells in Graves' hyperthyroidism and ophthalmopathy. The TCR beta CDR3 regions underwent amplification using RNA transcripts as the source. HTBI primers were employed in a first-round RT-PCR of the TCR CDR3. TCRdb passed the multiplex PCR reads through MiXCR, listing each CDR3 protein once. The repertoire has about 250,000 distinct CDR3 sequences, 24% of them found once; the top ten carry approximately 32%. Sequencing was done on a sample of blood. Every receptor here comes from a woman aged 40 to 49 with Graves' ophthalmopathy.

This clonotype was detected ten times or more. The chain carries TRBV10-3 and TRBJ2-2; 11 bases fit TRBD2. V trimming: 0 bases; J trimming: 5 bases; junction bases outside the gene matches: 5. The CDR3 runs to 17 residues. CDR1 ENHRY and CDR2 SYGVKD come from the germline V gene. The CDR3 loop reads CAISESMASGRTGELFF. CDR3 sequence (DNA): TGTGCCATCAGTGAGTCGATGGCTAGCGGGAGGACCGGGGAGCTGTTTTTT.

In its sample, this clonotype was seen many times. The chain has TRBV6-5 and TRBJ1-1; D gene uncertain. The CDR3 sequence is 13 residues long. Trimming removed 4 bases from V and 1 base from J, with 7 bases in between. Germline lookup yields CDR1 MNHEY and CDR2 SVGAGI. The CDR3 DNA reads TGTGCCAGCAGTTCGGGAAAGAACACTGAAGCTTTCTTT. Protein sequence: CASSSGKNTEAFF.

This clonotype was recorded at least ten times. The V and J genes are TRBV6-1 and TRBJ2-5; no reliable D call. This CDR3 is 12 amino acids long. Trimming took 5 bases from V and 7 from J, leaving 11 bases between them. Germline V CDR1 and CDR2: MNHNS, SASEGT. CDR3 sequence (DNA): TGTGCCAGCAGTTTAGAACTACTGACCCAGTACTTC. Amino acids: CASSLELLTQYF.

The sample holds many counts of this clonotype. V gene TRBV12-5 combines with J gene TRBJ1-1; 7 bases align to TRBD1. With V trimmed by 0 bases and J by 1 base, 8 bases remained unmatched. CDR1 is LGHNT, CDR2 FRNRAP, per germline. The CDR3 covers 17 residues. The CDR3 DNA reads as TGTGCTAGTGGTTTGGTACTAGGGGACAGAAGGAACACTGAAGCTTTCTTT. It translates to CASGLVLGDRRNTEAFF.

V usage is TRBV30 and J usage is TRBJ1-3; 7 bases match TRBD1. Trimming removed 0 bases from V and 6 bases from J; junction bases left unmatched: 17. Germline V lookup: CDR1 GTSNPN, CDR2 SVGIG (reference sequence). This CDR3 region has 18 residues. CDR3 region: CAWSVPQPQGGSENTIYF. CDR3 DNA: TGTGCCTGGAGTGTACCCCAACCTCAGGGGGGATCAGAAAACACCATATATTTT.

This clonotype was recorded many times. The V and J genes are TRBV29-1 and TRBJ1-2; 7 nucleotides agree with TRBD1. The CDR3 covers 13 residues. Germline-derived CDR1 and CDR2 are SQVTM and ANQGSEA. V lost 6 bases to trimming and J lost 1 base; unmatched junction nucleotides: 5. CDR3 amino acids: CSVGQTNNYGYTF. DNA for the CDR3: TGCAGCGTGGGACAGACAAATAACTATGGCTACACCTTC.

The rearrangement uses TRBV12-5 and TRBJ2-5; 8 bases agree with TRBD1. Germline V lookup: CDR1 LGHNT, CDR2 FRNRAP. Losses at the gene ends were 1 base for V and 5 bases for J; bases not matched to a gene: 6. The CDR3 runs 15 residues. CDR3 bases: TGTGCTAGTGGTTTGGCCTCAGGGGGCACGGAGACCCAGTACTTC. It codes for CASGLASGGTETQYF.

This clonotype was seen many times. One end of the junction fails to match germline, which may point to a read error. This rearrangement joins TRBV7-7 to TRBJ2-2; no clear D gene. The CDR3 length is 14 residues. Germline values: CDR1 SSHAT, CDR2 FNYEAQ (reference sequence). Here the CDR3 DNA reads TGTGCTAGCAGCCCCAATAGAGGTTCCGGGGAGCTGTTTTTT. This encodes CASSPNRGSGELFF.

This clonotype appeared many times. The CDR3 spells CATSRAAAGETQYF. The CDR3 DNA follows: TGTGCCACCAGCAGAGCCGCCGCCGGAGAGACCCAGTACTTC. V and J are TRBV15 and TRBJ2-5; D is unresolved. The V gene's germline CDR1 is LNHNV and CDR2 YYDKDF (reference sequence). This CDR3 has 14 residues. V lost 1 base to trimming and J lost 4 bases, with 10 bases between them.

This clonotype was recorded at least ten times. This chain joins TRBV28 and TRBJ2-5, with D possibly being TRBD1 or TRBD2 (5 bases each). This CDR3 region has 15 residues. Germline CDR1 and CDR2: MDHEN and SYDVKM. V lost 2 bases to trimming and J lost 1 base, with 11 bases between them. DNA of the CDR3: TGTGCCAGCAGTTTACTGTCAGGGACCCAAGAGACCCAGTACTTC. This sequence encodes CASSLLSGTQETQYF.

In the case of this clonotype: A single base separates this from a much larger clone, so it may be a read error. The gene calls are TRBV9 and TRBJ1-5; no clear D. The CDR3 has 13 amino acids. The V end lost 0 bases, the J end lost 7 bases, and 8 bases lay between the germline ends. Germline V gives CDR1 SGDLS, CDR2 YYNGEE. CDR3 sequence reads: CASSVGSGQPQHF. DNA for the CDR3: TGTGCCAGCAGCGTAGGTTCGGGCCAGCCCCAGCATTTT.

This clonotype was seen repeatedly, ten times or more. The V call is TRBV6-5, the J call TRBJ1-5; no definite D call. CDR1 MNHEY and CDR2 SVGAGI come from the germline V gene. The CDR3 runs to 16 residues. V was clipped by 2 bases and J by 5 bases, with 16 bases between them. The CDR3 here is CASSYGPQSSYQPQHF. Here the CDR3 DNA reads TGTGCCAGCAGTTACGGTCCCCAAAGTTCTTATCAGCCCCAGCATTTT.

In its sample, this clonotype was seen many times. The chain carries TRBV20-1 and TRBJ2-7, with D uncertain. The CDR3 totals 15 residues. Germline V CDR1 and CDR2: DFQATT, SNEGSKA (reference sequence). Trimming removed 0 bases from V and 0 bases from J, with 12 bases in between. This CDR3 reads CSARDPHGYSYEQYF. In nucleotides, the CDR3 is TGCAGTGCTAGAGATCCTCATGGATACTCCTACGAGCAGTACTTC.

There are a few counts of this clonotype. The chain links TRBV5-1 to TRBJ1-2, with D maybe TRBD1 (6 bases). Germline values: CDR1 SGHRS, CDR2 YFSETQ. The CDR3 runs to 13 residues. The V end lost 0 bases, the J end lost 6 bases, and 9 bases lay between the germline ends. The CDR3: CASSLAGVDGYTF. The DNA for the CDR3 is TGCGCCAGCAGCTTGGCAGGGGTTGATGGCTACACCTTC.

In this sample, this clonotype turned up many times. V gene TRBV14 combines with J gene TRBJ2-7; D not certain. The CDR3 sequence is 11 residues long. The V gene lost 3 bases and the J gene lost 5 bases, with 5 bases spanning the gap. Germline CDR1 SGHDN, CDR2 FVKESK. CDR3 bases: TGTGCCAGCAGCCACACCCACGAGCAGTACTTC. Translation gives CASSHTHEQYF.

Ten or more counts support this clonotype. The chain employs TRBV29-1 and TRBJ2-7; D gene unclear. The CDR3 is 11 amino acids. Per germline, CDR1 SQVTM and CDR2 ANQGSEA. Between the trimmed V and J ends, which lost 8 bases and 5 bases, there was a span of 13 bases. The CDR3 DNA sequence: TGCAGCTGCACCTGGATTGACGAGCAGTACTTC. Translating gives CSCTWIDEQYF.

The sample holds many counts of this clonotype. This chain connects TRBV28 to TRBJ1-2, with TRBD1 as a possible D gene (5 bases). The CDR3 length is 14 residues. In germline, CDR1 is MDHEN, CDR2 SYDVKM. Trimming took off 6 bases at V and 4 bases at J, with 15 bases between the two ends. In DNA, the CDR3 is TGTGCCAGCAGCCAGGCGACAGTGACCTATGGCTACACCTTC. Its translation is CASSQATVTYGYTF.

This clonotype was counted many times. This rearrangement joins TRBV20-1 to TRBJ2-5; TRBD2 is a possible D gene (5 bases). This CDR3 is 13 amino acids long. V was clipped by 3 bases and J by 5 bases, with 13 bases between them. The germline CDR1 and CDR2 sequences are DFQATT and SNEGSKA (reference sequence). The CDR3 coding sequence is TGCAGTGCTAGTAGAGGGAGTGACGAGACCCAGTACTTC. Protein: CSASRGSDETQYF.

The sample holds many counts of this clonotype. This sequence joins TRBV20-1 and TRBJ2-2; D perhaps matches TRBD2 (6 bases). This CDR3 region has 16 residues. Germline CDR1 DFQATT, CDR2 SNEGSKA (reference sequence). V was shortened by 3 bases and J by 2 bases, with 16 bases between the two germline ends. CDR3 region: CSARRNSGRNTGELFF. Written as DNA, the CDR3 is TGCAGTGCTAGGCGCAATAGCGGCCGAAACACCGGGGAGCTGTTTTTT.

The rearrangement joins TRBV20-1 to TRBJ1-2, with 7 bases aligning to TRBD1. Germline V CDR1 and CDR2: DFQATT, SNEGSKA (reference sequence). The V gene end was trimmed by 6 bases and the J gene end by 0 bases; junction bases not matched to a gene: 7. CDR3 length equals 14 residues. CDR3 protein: CSASPTGTNYGYTF. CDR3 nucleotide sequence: TGCAGTGCCAGCCCGACAGGGACTAACTATGGCTACACCTTC.

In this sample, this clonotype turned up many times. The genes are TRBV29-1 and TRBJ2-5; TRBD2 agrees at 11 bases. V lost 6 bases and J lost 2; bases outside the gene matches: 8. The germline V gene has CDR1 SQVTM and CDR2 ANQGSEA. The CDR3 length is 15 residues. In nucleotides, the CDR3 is TGCAGCGTGGTGCCGAGACTAGCGGGGCAAGAGACCCAGTACTTC. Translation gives CSVVPRLAGQETQYF.

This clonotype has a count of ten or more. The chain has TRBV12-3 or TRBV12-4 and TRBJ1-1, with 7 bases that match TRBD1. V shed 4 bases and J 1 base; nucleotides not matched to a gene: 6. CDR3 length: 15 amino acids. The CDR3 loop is CASSSPGQQNTEAFF. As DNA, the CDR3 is TGTGCCAGCAGTTCCCCGGGACAGCAGAACACTGAAGCTTTCTTT.

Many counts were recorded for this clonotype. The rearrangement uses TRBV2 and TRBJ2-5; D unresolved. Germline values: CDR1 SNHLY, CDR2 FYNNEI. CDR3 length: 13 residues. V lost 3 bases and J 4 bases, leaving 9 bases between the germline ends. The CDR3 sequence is CASSEWISETQYF. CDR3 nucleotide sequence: TGTGCCAGCAGTGAGTGGATTTCAGAGACCCAGTACTTC. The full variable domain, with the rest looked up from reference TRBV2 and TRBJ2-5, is EPEVTQTPSHQVTQMGQEVILRCVPISNHLYFYWYRQILGQKVEFLVSFYNNEISEKSEIFDDQFSVERPDGSNFTLKIRSTKLEDSAMYFCASSEWISETQYFGPGTRLLVL.